Detailed here is one T cell receptor beta chain. CDR1 and CDR2 from the germline V gene are LGHDT and YNNKEL (reference sequence). The V gene lost 1 base and the J gene lost 2 bases, with 11 bases spanning the gap. This CDR3 contains 15 residues. This sample is drawn from a study of control samples from healthy donors and cancer patients. Method: immunoSEQ multiplex PCR; TCRdb's copy keeps in-frame clones and lacks some. The sample holds tens of thousands of clones, roughly 84% seen once. The sequenced sample consisted of blood. The source of this sequence is a woman aged 45-59 years in good health. The rearrangement joins TRBV3-1 (or the pseudogene TRBV3-2) to TRBJ2-5; D is unclear. The CDR3 loop reads CASSQGLGIQETQYF. Written as DNA, the CDR3 is TGTGCCAGCAGCCAAGGTTTAGGCATACAAGAGACCCAGTACTTC.